This T cell receptor (beta chain) was retrieved from a study of blood T cell repertoires in COVID-19. Study as a whole: Collection of acute and convalescent COVID-19 samples took place in the United States, Italy and Spain. PBMCs, B-cell-depleted T cells, or T cells were the source of the cDNA or gDNA that made up the material.

CDR3 length: 15 residues. Trimming left V 5 bases short and J 7 bases short, with 18 bases between. Per the germline V gene, CDR1 is SNHLY and CDR2 is FYNNEI. In the authors' workflow: By means of reference gene primer amplification, nucleated cell counts were estimated. The protocol was immunoSEQ multiplex PCR, while the TCRdb copy is restricted to in-frame clones and leaves out a portion. V and J calls and clone size are those listed in that table; D and trimming were worked out from the DNA. The profile shows 80,000 to 95,000 clones, under 90% of them singletons. The sequenced sample consisted of peripheral blood. This chain uses TRBV2 with TRBJ1-5; TRBD1 might be the D (6 bases). The receptor was derived from a woman in her 70s with acute or convalescent COVID-19. The CDR3 sequence is CASSIGQSVGQPQHF. CDR3 DNA sequence: TGTGCCAGCAGTATAGGACAGAGCGTAGGCCAGCCCCAGCATTTT.